Reported below is one T cell receptor beta chain. This record comes from a study of blood T cell repertoires in COVID-19. Some clones are missing from TCRdb's copy, which holds only in-frame ones; the method was immunoSEQ multiplex PCR. The sample has roughly 290,000 clones; around 88% are singletons. The germline CDR1 and CDR2 sequences are WNHNN and SYGVQD (reference sequence). This CDR3 is built from 13 residues. The germline V and J ends were trimmed by 5 bases and 0 bases, with 7 bases remaining between them. The V call is TRBV10-1, the J call TRBJ1-1; D call uncertain. Sequences were obtained from peripheral blood. This clonotype was sampled from a man aged 25-45 years with acute or convalescent COVID-19. DNA of the CDR3: TGCGCCAGCAGTTACTCTATGAACACTGAAGCTTTCTTT. Protein: CASSYSMNTEAFF.